Following are 2 T cell receptor beta chains from one sample sequenced in a study of cytomegalovirus exposure and HLA in healthy donors. The PCR had 60 Vbeta and 13 Jbeta primers. Libraries were prepared by immunoSEQ multiplex PCR; TCRdb keeps only in-frame clonotypes and omits some of them. The sample has 150,000 to 200,000 clones, and its top ten clones hold over 1%. The specimen was PBMCs. These receptors were obtained from a woman aged 60 to 75 in good health and CMV-seronegative.

The chain uses TRBV2 and TRBJ2-7, with a weak D call TRBD1 (5 bases). Germline CDR1 SNHLY, CDR2 FYNNEI. CDR3 length: 14 residues. Trimming took 6 bases from V and 2 from J, leaving 14 bases between them. CDR3 bases: TGTGCCAGCAGCCAACCGACAGCAACCTACGAGCAGTACTTC. Amino acid sequence: CASSQPTATYEQYF. Together with reference TRBV2 and TRBJ2-7, the CDR3 gives the full variable domain: EPEVTQTPSHQVTQMGQEVILRCVPISNHLYFYWYRQILGQKVEFLVSFYNNEISEKSEIFDDQFSVERPDGSNFTLKIRSTKLEDSAMYFCASSQPTATYEQYFGPGTRLTVT.

The chain has TRBV27 and TRBJ2-7; D is unclear. Germline CDR1 is MNHEY and CDR2 is SMNVEV (reference sequence). This CDR3 region has 14 residues. V was cut by 3 bases and J by 3 bases, with 12 bases left in between. The CDR3 sequence: CASSFGGNLYEQYF. CDR3 nucleotide sequence: TGTGCCAGCAGTTTTGGTGGCAATCTCTACGAGCAGTACTTC.